The 28 T cell receptor beta chains in this list originate from one sample, sequenced in a study of shared clonotypes between healthy human individuals. Some clones are missing from TCRdb's copy, which holds only in-frame ones; the method was immunoSEQ multiplex PCR. The sample shows millions of clones, about 92% of them seen only once. Sequencing used naive CD4+ T cells sorted from blood. Stated subset: CD45RA+ positively selected. The receptors derive from a man aged 18 to 30 in good health.

The rearrangement links TRBV19 to TRBJ1-1; D remains unclear. The CDR3 is made up of 13 amino acids. Trimming shortened V by 5 bases and J by 2 bases, and 9 bases separated the two germline ends. Germline V gives CDR1 LNHDA, CDR2 SQIVND (reference sequence). The CDR3 DNA reads TGTGCCAGTAGTGACAAGCGAAACACTGAAGCTTTCTTT. This sequence encodes CASSDKRNTEAFF.

This clone was seen a single time. The CDR3 coding sequence is TGTGCCAGCAGCCGAGGGACTTTAGGTGCCTACGAGCAGTACTTC. This translates into CASSRGTLGAYEQYF. The chain has TRBV7-9 and TRBJ2-7, with D possibly being TRBD2 (6 bases). This CDR3 contains 15 residues. Trimming cost V 5 bases and J 2 bases, with 16 bases left between them. The germline gives CDR1 SEHNR, CDR2 FQNEAQ (reference sequence).

The chain couples TRBV6-1 to TRBJ2-4; D not resolved. The V end was cut by 8 bases, the J end by 1 base, with 12 bases between. This CDR3 comprises 14 residues. Germline lookup yields CDR1 MNHNS and CDR2 SASEGT. DNA of the CDR3: TGTGCCAGCTCTCCCCCGTCGGCCAAAAACATTCAGTACTTC. It yields the protein CASSPPSAKNIQYF.

The V and J genes are TRBV7-9 and TRBJ2-1; TRBD2 matches 9 bases. The CDR3 length is 13 residues. Germline CDR1 is SEHNR and CDR2 is FQNEAQ (reference sequence). J gave up 7 bases and V 7 bases, and 5 bases lay outside the gene matches. CDR3 region: CASKAGGLNEQFF. DNA of the CDR3: TGTGCCAGCAAGGCGGGGGGGCTTAATGAGCAGTTCTTC.

The J gene is TRBJ1-5, the V gene TRBV4-1, with D hard to call. The CDR3 runs 22 residues. CDR1 and CDR2 (germline): MGHRA, YSYEKL. V lost 2 bases and J 0 bases, leaving 29 bases between the germline ends. CDR3 region: CASSQSRSPLGVPKDSNQPQHF. DNA for the CDR3: TGCGCCAGCAGCCAAAGCCGCTCACCCCTCGGGGTCCCAAAGGATAGCAATCAGCCCCAGCATTTT.

The chain carries TRBV7-2 and TRBJ2-5; 9 nucleotides match TRBD2. This CDR3 contains 17 residues. Trimming took 1 base from V and 5 from J; bases not matched to a gene: 11. CDR1 SGHTA and CDR2 FQGNSA come from the germline V gene. The CDR3 DNA sequence: TGTGCCAGCAGCTTAGTTGGAGCGGGAGGCCAGAGGGAGACCCAGTACTTC. It specifies CASSLVGAGGQRETQYF.

The chain couples TRBV5-4 to TRBJ2-2, with 11 positions matching TRBD2. The germline gives CDR1 SGHNT, CDR2 YYREEE (reference sequence). The ends lost 4 bases at V and 0 bases at J; junction bases unmatched: 8. The CDR3 is 18 amino acids. The CDR3 sequence: CASSMGLAATANTGELFF. Written as DNA, the CDR3 is TGTGCCAGCAGCATGGGACTAGCGGCCACTGCGAACACCGGGGAGCTGTTTTTT.

The chain is built from TRBV6-6 and TRBJ2-3; TRBD2 aligns across 8 bases. The CDR3 runs 15 residues. Germline V gene sequence: CDR1 MNHNY, CDR2 SVGAGI (reference sequence). The trim removed 6 bases at V and 8 bases at J, leaving 13 bases unmatched. CDR3 sequence: CASRDTGGWTSTQYF. CDR3 coding DNA: TGTGCCAGCAGAGACACGGGGGGGTGGACGAGTACGCAGTATTTT.

V gene TRBV19 combines with J gene TRBJ1-2; a possible D gene is TRBD1 (6 bases). The CDR3 contains 17 residues. Germline CDR1 and CDR2: LNHDA and SQIVND (reference sequence). Between the trimmed V and J ends, which lost 2 bases and 2 bases, there was a span of 18 bases. CDR3 coding DNA: TGTGCCAGTAGTATATCCCCTGGGGGGGCCAGAAACTATGGCTACACCTTC. Protein product: CASSISPGGARNYGYTF.

The chain uses TRBV5-4 and TRBJ2-1, with 7 nucleotides matching TRBD1. The CDR3 has 13 amino acids. V lost 3 bases to trimming and J lost 4 bases; unmatched junction nucleotides: 1. Germline values: CDR1 SGHNT, CDR2 YYREEE (reference sequence). The CDR3 sequence: CASSSGQYNEQFF. CDR3 nucleotide sequence: TGTGCCAGCAGCTCGGGACAGTACAATGAGCAGTTCTTC. Supplemented by reference TRBV5-4 and TRBJ2-1, the full variable domain reads ETGVTQSPTHLIKTRGQQVTLRCSSQSGHNTVSWYQQALGQGPQFIFQYYREEENGRGNFPPRFSGLQFPNYSSELNVNALELDDSALYLCASSSGQYNEQFFGPGTRLTVL.

In regard to this clone: At one end, the junction sequence differs from germline, possibly due to a read error. V is TRBV7-7 and J is TRBJ2-7; 7 bases fit TRBD1. The length of the CDR3 is 13 residues. Germline assignment: CDR1 SSHAT and CDR2 FNYEAQ (reference sequence). The CDR3 DNA is TGTGCTAGCAGTAAAGACAGGGCCTACGAGCAGTACTTC. Protein product: CASSKDRAYEQYF.

This chain's CDR3 is CASSQGLKETQYF. The CDR3 bases are TGCGCCAGCAGCCAAGGACTAAAAGAGACCCAGTACTTC. The chain combines TRBV4-3 with TRBJ2-5, with D possibly being TRBD2 (5 bases). The CDR3 contains 13 residues. CDR1 is LGHNA and CDR2 is YSLEER in the germline V gene. V was trimmed by 1 base and J by 3 bases, leaving 6 bases between them.

This clone was detected only once. The CDR3 DNA reads TGTGCCAGTAGGGATAACGGGAGGAACACTGAAGCTTTCTTT. Its protein is CASRDNGRNTEAFF. The rearrangement links TRBV19 to TRBJ1-1; D is uncertain. V lost 6 bases to trimming and J lost 1 base, with 12 bases between them. The germline V gene encodes CDR1 LNHDA and CDR2 SQIVND (reference sequence). This CDR3 contains 14 residues.

The chain employs TRBV6-5 and TRBJ1-2; D is possibly TRBD1 (5 bases). This CDR3 comprises 15 residues. CDR1 is MNHEY, CDR2 SVGAGI, per germline. V was trimmed by 2 bases and J by 1 base, leaving 11 bases between them. The CDR3 reads CASSYGNQGNYGYTF. In nucleotides, the CDR3 is TGTGCCAGCAGTTACGGGAACCAGGGTAACTATGGCTACACCTTC.

In regard to this clone: The same CDR3 also results from other DNA sequences found in this sample. This chain uses TRBV5-4 with TRBJ2-5; 7 nucleotides line up with TRBD1. Trimming removed 4 bases from V and 2 bases from J; junction bases left unmatched: 2. This CDR3 contains 13 residues. Germline lookup yields CDR1 SGHNT and CDR2 YYREEE (reference sequence). This CDR3 is CASSPGQQETQYF. The CDR3 coding sequence is TGTGCCAGCAGCCCGGGACAGCAAGAGACCCAGTACTTC.

This chain uses TRBV6-1 with TRBJ2-2; TRBD1 matches at 7 bases. The CDR3 is made up of 14 amino acids. Germline V gene data show CDR1 as MNHNS and CDR2 as SASEGT. The V and J ends lost 8 bases and 2 bases, in that order; junction bases with no gene match: 5. CDR3 residues: CASRDRVNTGELFF. The DNA of the CDR3 is TGTGCCAGCCGAGACAGGGTAAACACCGGGGAGCTGTTTTTT.

This chain uses TRBV18 with TRBJ2-7, with TRBD2 matching 9 bases. CDR3 length: 16 amino acids. Trimming cost V 2 bases and J 5 bases; bases outside gene matches: 10. CDR1 is KGHSH and CDR2 is LQKENI in the germline V gene. Written as DNA, the CDR3 is TGTGCCAGCTCACCAGGATGGCGGGGGGGGCACCACGAGCAGTACTTC. It codes for CASSPGWRGGHHEQYF.

This clone was detected only once. This chain uses TRBV11-2 with TRBJ2-1, with TRBD1 matching 7 bases. CDR3 length equals 16 residues. The germline CDR1 and CDR2 sequences are SGHAT and FQNNGV. Trimming at V came to 5 bases and at J to 4 bases, leaving 11 bases not matched to a gene. The CDR3 protein is CASSPYTGTVYNEQFF. The CDR3 DNA reads TGTGCCAGCAGCCCTTACACCGGGACAGTGTACAATGAGCAGTTCTTC. Full variable domain (outside the CDR3, taken from reference TRBV11-2 and TRBJ2-1): EAGVAQSPRYKIIEKRQSVAFWCNPISGHATLYWYQQILGQGPKLLIQFQNNGVVDDSQLPKDRFSAERLKGVDSTLKIQPAKLEDSAVYLCASSPYTGTVYNEQFFGPGTRLTVL.

This clone came up once. The CDR3 region is CASSVYPGNTGELFF. In DNA form, the CDR3 reads TGTGCCAGCAGCGTATATCCGGGGAACACCGGGGAGCTGTTTTTT. This sequence joins TRBV9 and TRBJ2-2; D gene ambiguous. V shed 1 base and J shed 1 base, with 8 bases lying between them. Germline V CDR1 and CDR2: SGDLS, YYNGEE. This CDR3 spans 15 amino acids.

This chain joins TRBV13 and TRBJ1-4; D is possibly TRBD1 (5 bases). Trimming took off 1 base at V and 8 bases at J, with 20 bases between the two ends. The germline V gene has CDR1 PRHDT and CDR2 FYEKMQ (reference sequence). The CDR3 totals 17 residues. CDR3 residues: CASSLVGGSQWGEKLFF. DNA of the CDR3: TGTGCCAGCAGCTTAGTCGGCGGATCCCAATGGGGGGAAAAACTGTTTTTT.

The chain has TRBV19 and TRBJ2-3; no definite D call. Deletions cut 3 bases from V and 0 bases from J, with 13 bases between. This CDR3 is 16 amino acids long. Germline lookup yields CDR1 LNHDA and CDR2 SQIVND (reference sequence). CDR3 region: CASSISHIASTDTQYF. For the CDR3, the DNA is TGTGCCAGTAGTATTTCCCACATAGCTAGCACAGATACGCAGTATTTT. Looking up the rest from reference TRBV19 and TRBJ2-3 gives the full variable domain: DGGITQSPKYLFRKEGQNVTLSCEQNLNHDAMYWYRQDPGQGLRLIYYSQIVNDFQKGDIAEGYSVSREKKESFPLTVTSAQKNPTAFYLCASSISHIASTDTQYFGPGTRLTVL.

The chain is built from TRBV7-2 and TRBJ1-1, with D hard to call. This CDR3 is 14 amino acids long. Trimming pared 1 base from V and 6 bases from J, leaving 12 bases between. The germline V gene encodes CDR1 SGHTA and CDR2 FQGNSA. The CDR3 sequence: CASSLGWATPEAFF. In DNA, the CDR3 is TGTGCCAGCAGCTTAGGGTGGGCTACTCCTGAAGCTTTCTTT. Variable domain in full (rest from reference TRBV7-2 and TRBJ1-1): GAGVSQSPSNKVTEKGKDVELRCDPISGHTALYWYRQSLGQGLEFLIYFQGNSAPDKSGLPSDRFSAERTGGSVSTLTIQRTQQEDSAVYLCASSLGWATPEAFFGQGTRLTVV.

The chain uses TRBV6-1 and TRBJ2-7, with D perhaps matching TRBD2 (5 bases). There are 15 residues in the CDR3. Germline CDR1 is MNHNS and CDR2 is SASEGT. Trimming stripped 3 bases from V and 6 bases from J, with 18 bases between. The CDR3 loop reads CASSDPGRASTEQYF. For the CDR3, the DNA is TGTGCCAGCAGTGATCCGGGAAGGGCTAGCACCGAGCAGTACTTC.

To note about this clone: The same CDR3 arises from other DNA sequences in this sample as well. This rearrangement joins TRBV7-2 to TRBJ2-1; D ambiguous. The CDR3 is 12 amino acids. Deletions cut 5 bases from V and 5 bases from J, with 7 bases between. Germline loops: CDR1 SGHTA, CDR2 FQGNSA. The CDR3 bases are TGTGCCAGCAGCCTCGACCACAATGAGCAGTTCTTC. Its protein is CASSLDHNEQFF.

The chain carries TRBV18 and TRBJ2-5; a weak D match, TRBD2 (5 bases). The CDR3 has 15 residues. V shed 6 bases and J shed 5 bases, with 19 bases lying between them. From germline, CDR1 is KGHSH and CDR2 LQKENI. This CDR3 is CASSRALPPGETQYF. As DNA, the CDR3 is TGTGCCAGCTCCCGCGCCCTGCCCCCGGGGGAGACCCAGTACTTC. Looking up the rest from reference TRBV18 and TRBJ2-5 gives the full variable domain: NAGVMQNPRHLVRRRGQEARLRCSPMKGHSHVYWYRQLPEEGLKFMVYLQKENIIDESGMPKERFSAEFPKEGPSILRIQQVVRGDSAAYFCASSRALPPGETQYFGPGTRLLVL.

The J gene is TRBJ1-1, the V gene TRBV7-9; tentative D call: TRBD1 (5 bases). This CDR3 spans 14 amino acids. The V gene lost 3 bases and the J gene lost 3 bases, with 11 bases spanning the gap. CDR1 SEHNR and CDR2 FQNEAQ come from the germline V gene (reference sequence). As DNA, the CDR3 is TGTGCCAGCAGCTTCATGGGAGGGGACACTGAAGCTTTCTTT. It encodes CASSFMGGDTEAFF.

The chain uses TRBV11-2 and TRBJ1-4, with D uncertain. The length of the CDR3 is 13 residues. CDR1 and CDR2 from the germline V gene are SGHAT and FQNNGV. Deletions cut 5 bases from V and 8 bases from J, with 12 bases between. The CDR3 loop is CASSLREGEKLFF. Written as DNA, the CDR3 is TGTGCCAGCAGCCTGCGTGAAGGCGAAAAACTGTTTTTT.

V usage is TRBV7-9 and J usage is TRBJ2-1; TRBD1 matches at 8 bases. The CDR3 contains 17 residues. Trimming cost V 0 bases and J 8 bases; bases outside gene matches: 12. Germline CDR1 SEHNR, CDR2 FQNEAQ (reference sequence). This CDR3 reads CASSLARTGRYSDEQFF. The CDR3 bases are TGTGCCAGCAGCTTAGCGAGGACAGGGCGGTATTCCGATGAGCAGTTCTTC.